One T cell receptor (beta chain) is described in this entry. The antigen is not known. Cells designated naive CD8 were CD45RO-negative and were positively selected for CCR7, with terminally differentiated effector memory CD45RA+ cells excluded. This CDR3 is built from 15 residues. Germline V gene data show CDR1 as MNHNS and CDR2 as SASEGT. The germline V and J ends were trimmed by 4 bases and 5 bases, with 18 bases remaining between them. This entry belongs to a study of shared clonotypes between healthy human individuals. Study-wide results and limits: Unshared clonotypes carried lower generation probabilities than those common to all four donors.

Deep-level running was used for the assay. Repertoires were generated with immunoSEQ multiplex PCR, while TCRdb's copy carries only in-frame clones and drops some. The repertoire holds millions of clones, with approximately 94% as singletons. The material sequenced was naive CD8+ T cells sorted from blood. The sequence derives from a man between 18 and 29 years old in good health. The rearrangement uses TRBV6-1 and TRBJ2-7; a possible D gene is TRBD2 (6 bases). The CDR3 region is CASSATRDFFNEQYF. The CDR3 nucleotides are TGTGCCAGCAGTGCGACACGGGACTTTTTTAACGAGCAGTACTTC.